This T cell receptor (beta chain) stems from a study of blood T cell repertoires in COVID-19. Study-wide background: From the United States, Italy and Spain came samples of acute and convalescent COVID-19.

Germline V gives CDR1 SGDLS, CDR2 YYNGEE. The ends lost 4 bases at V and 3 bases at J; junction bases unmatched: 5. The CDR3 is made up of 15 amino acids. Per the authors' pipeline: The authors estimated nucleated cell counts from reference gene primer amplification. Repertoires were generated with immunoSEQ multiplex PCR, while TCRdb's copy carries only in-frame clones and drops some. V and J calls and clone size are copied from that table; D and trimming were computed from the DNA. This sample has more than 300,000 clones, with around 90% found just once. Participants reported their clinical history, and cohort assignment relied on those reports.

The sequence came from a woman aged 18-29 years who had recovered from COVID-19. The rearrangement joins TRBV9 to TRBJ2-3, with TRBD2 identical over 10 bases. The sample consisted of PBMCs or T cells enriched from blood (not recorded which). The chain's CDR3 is CASSSTGLATDTQYF. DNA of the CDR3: TGTGCCAGCAGCTCAACGGGACTAGCGACAGATACGCAGTATTTT.